One sample yielded the 32 T cell receptor beta chains listed below, sequenced in a study of cytomegalovirus exposure and HLA in healthy donors. A multiplex PCR was run with 60 Vbeta primers and 13 Jbeta primers. The data were produced by immunoSEQ multiplex PCR, yet TCRdb's version contains in-frame clones alone and is incomplete. The sample lists under 200,000 clones; around 80% were seen once. Material: PBMCs. The receptors were sampled from a woman aged 40 to 49 in good health and CMV-seronegative.

The J gene is TRBJ2-7, the V gene TRBV6-5; tentative D call: TRBD2 (5 bases). The ends were cut back, 6 bases at V and 5 bases at J, with 11 bases in the middle. Germline V gives CDR1 MNHEY, CDR2 SVGAGI. The CDR3 is 12 residues long. The CDR3 loop reads CASSPGLNEQYF. Here the CDR3 DNA reads TGTGCCAGCAGCCCCGGACTGAACGAGCAGTACTTC.

This clone was counted once. The chain is built from TRBV19 and TRBJ1-1, with TRBD1 identical over 7 bases. The germline CDR1 and CDR2 sequences are LNHDA and SQIVND (reference sequence). V lost 6 bases to trimming and J lost 3 bases; unmatched junction nucleotides: 7. The CDR3 is made up of 14 amino acids. CDR3 sequence: CASRPGGSYTEAFF. As DNA, the CDR3 is TGTGCCAGTAGACCAGGGGGTTCGTACACTGAAGCTTTCTTT.

The CDR3 region is CASSRGQGREETQYF. CDR3 DNA sequence: TGTGCCAGTAGTAGAGGACAGGGGAGAGAGGAGACCCAGTACTTC. The V gene is TRBV19, the J gene TRBJ2-5; 9 bases match TRBD1. J lost 5 bases, V lost 4 bases, and 8 bases had no gene match. This CDR3 spans 15 amino acids. The germline V gene has CDR1 LNHDA and CDR2 SQIVND (reference sequence).

The V gene is TRBV29-1, the J gene TRBJ1-1, with a tentative D call TRBD1 (5 bases). Germline CDR1 reads SQVTM; CDR2 reads ANQGSEA. V gave up 4 bases and J gave up 0 bases, with 9 bases separating them. This CDR3 is 13 amino acids long. The CDR3 region has the DNA TGCAGCGTTGTGCGGGGCATGAACACTGAAGCTTTCTTT. Protein: CSVVRGMNTEAFF. The whole variable domain, remainder taken from reference TRBV29-1 and TRBJ1-1, is SAVISQKPSRDICQRGTSLTIQCQVDSQVTMMFWYRQQPGQSLTLIATANQGSEATYESGFVIDKFPISRPNLTFSTLTVSNMSPEDSSIYLCSVVRGMNTEAFFGQGTRLTVV.

This chain connects TRBV6-5 to TRBJ2-7; D possibly corresponds to TRBD2 (6 bases). The CDR3 runs 14 residues. V lost 6 bases, J lost 0 bases, and 12 bases lay in between. Germline V gene sequence: CDR1 MNHEY, CDR2 SVGAGI. The CDR3 region is CASSPTGDSYEQYF. DNA of the CDR3: TGTGCCAGCAGCCCTACGGGGGACTCCTACGAGCAGTACTTC.

The J gene is TRBJ1-1, the V gene TRBV28, with TRBD1 identical over 7 bases. Germline CDR1 and CDR2: MDHEN and SYDVKM. This CDR3 region has 18 residues. V shed 4 bases and J 1 base; nucleotides not matched to a gene: 15. The CDR3 DNA is TGTGCCAGCAGTTCCTACCCTCGGACAGGCCAACCGAACACTGAAGCTTTCTTT. As protein: CASSSYPRTGQPNTEAFF.

The V and J genes are TRBV6-5 and TRBJ2-3; 8 bases fit TRBD1. Trimming took 4 bases from V and 3 from J; bases not matched to a gene: 9. The CDR3 covers 16 residues. Germline loops: CDR1 MNHEY, CDR2 SVGAGI. In DNA, the CDR3 is TGTGCCAGCAGTTCCCAGTGGACAGGGAGGACAGATACGCAGTATTTT. Protein product: CASSSQWTGRTDTQYF.

This chain links TRBV19 with TRBJ2-7; a weak D match, TRBD1 (6 bases). The CDR3 is made up of 11 amino acids. Germline CDR1 LNHDA, CDR2 SQIVND (reference sequence). With 5 bases removed from V and 7 bases from J, the gap between germline ends came to 9 bases. The chain's CDR3 is CASSEQGEQYF. The CDR3 nucleotides read TGTGCCAGTAGTGAACAGGGAGAGCAGTACTTC. Full variable domain (rest looked up from reference TRBV19 and TRBJ2-7): DGGITQSPKYLFRKEGQNVTLSCEQNLNHDAMYWYRQDPGQGLRLIYYSQIVNDFQKGDIAEGYSVSREKKESFPLTVTSAQKNPTAFYLCASSEQGEQYFGPGTRLTVT.

The CDR3 nucleotides are TGTGCCTGGAGTAGGAGGGGGCGCTGGGTCACAGATACGCAGTATTTT. This translates into CAWSRRGRWVTDTQYF. V is TRBV30 and J is TRBJ2-3; D may be TRBD1 (7 bases). Germline CDR1 reads GTSNPN; CDR2 reads SVGIG (reference sequence). The CDR3 is 16 residues long. V was clipped by 2 bases and J by 2 bases, with 17 bases between them.

This clone appeared a few times. V usage is TRBV21-1 and J usage is TRBJ1-5; the table's D call, TRBD1, was not checked against the DNA. TRBV21-1 is a documented pseudogene. The CDR3 contains 16 residues. Here the CDR3 DNA reads TGTGCCAGCAGCATCAAGGGGGAGAGGATGTATCAGCCCCAGCATTTT. Amino acids: CASSIKGERMYQPQHF.

In this sample, this clone turned up a few times. The chain is built from TRBV2 and TRBJ1-4, with D unclear. The CDR3 contains 13 residues. Deletions cut 3 bases from V and 8 bases from J, with 10 bases between. Germline V gene lookup returns CDR1 SNHLY and CDR2 FYNNEI. CDR3 sequence (DNA): TGTGCCAGCAGTGAGTCGGGATCCGAAAAACTGTTTTTT. Translating it yields CASSESGSEKLFF.

This rearrangement joins TRBV6-4 to TRBJ2-7, with D perhaps matching TRBD2 (5 bases). Trimming took 3 bases from V and 6 from J, leaving 15 bases between them. CDR1 is MRHNA and CDR2 is SNTAGT in the germline V gene. This CDR3 has 14 amino acids. In DNA form, the CDR3 reads TGTGCCAGCAGTGATGGCGGAACGGGGTTCGAGCAGTACTTC. Translated: CASSDGGTGFEQYF.

The V gene is TRBV10-3, the J gene TRBJ2-7; 11 positions agree with TRBD1. CDR3 length: 13 amino acids. The germline gives CDR1 ENHRY, CDR2 SYGVKD. The V gene end was trimmed by 6 bases and the J gene end by 5 bases; junction bases not matched to a gene: 3. CDR3 nucleotides: TGTGCCATCAGCGGGACAGGGGGAAACGAGCAGTACTTC. It yields the protein CAISGTGGNEQYF.

There are a few counts of this clone. The V gene is TRBV5-6, the J gene TRBJ2-3; a possible D gene is TRBD1 (6 bases). This CDR3 region has 13 residues. Trimming cost V 5 bases and J 3 bases, with 10 bases left between them. Germline CDR1 SGHDT, CDR2 YYEEEE. CDR3 in amino acids: CASSTGTTDTQYF. The CDR3 DNA follows: TGTGCCAGCAGTACAGGGACAACAGATACGCAGTATTTT.

Only a few counts were recorded for this clone. This sequence joins TRBV6-5 and TRBJ2-1, with TRBD2 matching over 9 bases. The CDR3 sequence is 15 residues long. The germline V gene has CDR1 MNHEY and CDR2 SVGAGI. Trimming cost V 8 bases and J 5 bases; bases outside gene matches: 10. The CDR3 here is CASGAGGPPHNEQFF. CDR3 sequence (DNA): TGTGCCAGCGGGGCGGGGGGGCCCCCCCACAATGAGCAGTTCTTC.

This clone occurred once. The chain links TRBV6-1 to TRBJ2-3; 7 bases are a match to TRBD2. V lost 5 bases and J lost 2; bases outside the gene matches: 7. The CDR3 spans 15 residues. Germline V gene lookup returns CDR1 MNHNS and CDR2 SASEGT. The CDR3: CASSLRDYPTDTQYF. The CDR3 nucleotides are TGTGCCAGCAGTCTCCGGGACTACCCCACAGATACGCAGTATTTT.

Comment on this clone: Distinct nucleotide sequences in the sample also encode this CDR3. This chain links TRBV6-5 with TRBJ2-5, with 7 bases lining up with TRBD1. Germline V gene lookup returns CDR1 MNHEY and CDR2 SVGAGI. The CDR3 sequence is 13 residues long. J was trimmed by 3 bases and V by 5 bases; bases with no gene match: 3. CDR3 region: CASSPGQKETQYF. CDR3 nucleotide sequence: TGTGCCAGCAGTCCGGGACAGAAAGAGACCCAGTACTTC.

The V call is TRBV11-2, the J call TRBJ1-2; D possibly corresponds to TRBD1 (5 bases). Deletions cut 4 bases from V and 0 bases from J, with 12 bases between. CDR1 and CDR2 (germline): SGHAT, FQNNGV. The CDR3 extends over 15 amino acids. DNA for the CDR3: TGTGCCAGCAGCTCTAGGAGGGGAACTAACTATGGCTACACCTTC. This sequence encodes CASSSRRGTNYGYTF.

The chain has TRBV30 and TRBJ1-5; D is ambiguous. The CDR3 spans 14 residues. The germline V gene has CDR1 GTSNPN and CDR2 SVGIG (reference sequence). V was clipped by 2 bases and J by 2 bases, with 10 bases between them. The CDR3 region has the DNA TGTGCCTGGAGTAGTTCGGCGGGCAATCAGCCCCAGCATTTT. Encoded protein: CAWSSSAGNQPQHF.

V and J are TRBV2 and TRBJ1-4, with 7 bases matching TRBD1. The CDR3 sequence is 17 residues long. Germline CDR1 reads SNHLY; CDR2 reads FYNNEI. V lost 3 bases, J lost 8 bases, and 15 bases stayed unmatched. The CDR3 DNA follows: TGTGCCAGCAGTGACGGGACAGATAAACGCGGGAAAGAAAAACTGTTTTTT. It translates to CASSDGTDKRGKEKLFF.

V and J are TRBV28 and TRBJ1-1, with 8 bases that match TRBD1. The J segment lost 10 bases and the V segment lost 4 bases, leaving 8 bases of the junction unmatched. From germline, CDR1 is MDHEN and CDR2 SYDVKM. This CDR3 region has 13 residues. The CDR3 here is CASSSTGGGGAFF. The CDR3, as DNA: TGTGCCAGCAGTTCTACAGGGGGAGGGGGAGCTTTCTTT.

The genes are TRBV21-1 and TRBJ1-5. TRBV21-1 is listed as a pseudogene. CDR3 length equals 17 residues. CDR3: CASRKGTAVRPGQPQHF. CDR3 DNA sequence: TGTGCCAGCAGAAAGGGAACAGCGGTACGCCCGGGTCAGCCCCAGCATTTT.

This clone has only one observation. The chain combines TRBV5-4 with TRBJ1-2, with TRBD1 matching 8 bases. This CDR3 has 13 amino acids. Trimming cost V 3 bases and J 6 bases; bases outside gene matches: 4. Germline CDR1 and CDR2: SGHNT and YYREEE (reference sequence). The CDR3 sequence is CASSSQGANGYTF. CDR3 bases: TGTGCCAGCAGCTCCCAGGGGGCAAATGGCTACACCTTC.

This sequence joins TRBV5-4 and TRBJ2-6; 9 bases agree with TRBD1. The CDR3 spans 17 residues. The V segment lost 4 bases and the J segment 0 bases; nucleotides outside the gene matches: 5. Germline V CDR1 and CDR2: SGHNT, YYREEE (reference sequence). The CDR3 here is CASSPQGAGSGANVLTF. The CDR3 DNA reads as TGTGCCAGCAGCCCACAGGGGGCGGGCTCTGGGGCCAACGTCCTGACTTTC.

This chain joins TRBV19 and TRBJ2-5, with a tentative D call TRBD2 (5 bases). The V and J ends lost 1 base and 6 bases respectively, with 12 bases between them. Germline V gene data show CDR1 as LNHDA and CDR2 as SQIVND (reference sequence). The CDR3 has 14 amino acids. CDR3 bases: TGTGCCAGTAGTATAGGATCATCGGGGAAGACCCAGTACTTC. It codes for CASSIGSSGKTQYF. Filled out from reference TRBV19 and TRBJ2-5, the complete variable domain reads DGGITQSPKYLFRKEGQNVTLSCEQNLNHDAMYWYRQDPGQGLRLIYYSQIVNDFQKGDIAEGYSVSREKKESFPLTVTSAQKNPTAFYLCASSIGSSGKTQYFGPGTRLLVL.

The chain employs TRBV15 and TRBJ1-3; TRBD1 matches at 9 bases. The CDR3 extends over 16 amino acids. The germline CDR1 and CDR2 sequences are LNHNV and YYDKDF (reference sequence). Losses at the gene ends were 6 bases for V and 5 bases for J; bases not matched to a gene: 11. This chain's CDR3 is CATRAPGDRERNTIYF. DNA of the CDR3: TGTGCCACCAGAGCCCCCGGGGACAGGGAGAGAAACACCATATATTTT.

The chain carries TRBV18 and TRBJ1-6; no reliable D call. This CDR3 has 17 amino acids. Germline assignment: CDR1 KGHSH and CDR2 LQKENI. Trimming took off 1 base at V and 1 base at J, with 11 bases between the two ends. CDR3 in amino acids: CASSPLQIESYNSPLHF. CDR3 DNA: TGTGCCAGCTCACCACTCCAAATAGAATCCTATAATTCACCCCTCCACTTT. Full variable domain (rest looked up from reference TRBV18 and TRBJ1-6): NAGVMQNPRHLVRRRGQEARLRCSPMKGHSHVYWYRQLPEEGLKFMVYLQKENIIDESGMPKERFSAEFPKEGPSILRIQQVVRGDSAAYFCASSPLQIESYNSPLHFGNGTRLTVT.

The CDR3 DNA reads TGTGCCAGCAGCACACCAGGGGGGTCCTATGGCTACACCTTC. This gives the protein CASSTPGGSYGYTF. The rearrangement links TRBV9 to TRBJ1-2; 7 bases are shared with TRBD1. Germline-derived CDR1 and CDR2 are SGDLS and YYNGEE. With 4 bases clipped from V and 4 bases from J, the junction kept 7 bases outside the gene matches. This CDR3 spans 14 amino acids.

The gene calls are TRBV9 and TRBJ2-7, with a tentative D call TRBD2 (5 bases). Trimming removed 5 bases from V and 3 bases from J, with 6 bases in between. Germline V lookup: CDR1 SGDLS, CDR2 YYNGEE. The CDR3 has 11 residues. CDR3 coding DNA: TGTGCCAGCAGTGAGGGCTACGAGCAGTACTTC. This encodes CASSEGYEQYF.

The chain has TRBV18 and TRBJ2-4, with a tentative D call TRBD1 (5 bases). The CDR3 runs to 16 residues. Trimming shortened V by 2 bases and J by 0 bases, and 11 bases separated the two germline ends. Germline values: CDR1 KGHSH, CDR2 LQKENI. The CDR3 is CASSPTAGLAKNIQYF. Written as DNA, the CDR3 is TGTGCCAGCTCACCAACCGCAGGGCTAGCCAAAAACATTCAGTACTTC.

V gene TRBV4-2 combines with J gene TRBJ2-7; the D gene is possibly TRBD1 (6 bases). CDR1 LGHNA and CDR2 YNFKEQ come from the germline V gene. The CDR3 has 15 amino acids. V shed 2 bases and J shed 2 bases, with 13 bases lying between them. The CDR3 nucleotides read TGTGCCAGCAGCCAATCTGCAGGGGATCCCTACGAGCAGTACTTC. It translates to CASSQSAGDPYEQYF.

V and J are TRBV5-1 and TRBJ2-4, with TRBD1 identical over 7 bases. CDR1 and CDR2 (germline): SGHRS, YFSETQ. J gave up 0 bases and V 4 bases, and 7 bases lay outside the gene matches. This CDR3 spans 16 amino acids. The CDR3 protein is CASSPGQNLAKNIQYF. The DNA for the CDR3 is TGCGCCAGCAGCCCGGGACAGAACCTAGCCAAAAACATTCAGTACTTC. The full variable domain, in which reference TRBV5-1 and TRBJ2-4 provide the parts outside the CDR3, is KAGVTQTPRYLIKTRGQQVTLSCSPISGHRSVSWYQQTPGQGLQFLFEYFSETQRNKGNFPGRFSGRQFSNSRSEMNVSTLELGDSALYLCASSPGQNLAKNIQYFGAGTRLSVL.